A selection of T cell receptor beta chains follows, all from one sample in a study of early T cells in non-severe SARS-CoV-2 infection. MiXCR, run by TCRdb on the 5' RACE reads, gives a single entry per CDR3 protein. The table shows about 40,000 distinct CDR3 sequences, with 20% to 25% occurring only once. Sample: whole blood, taken at baseline. The source is an adult who was a healthcare worker with PCR-confirmed SARS-CoV-2 infection or an uninfected control (not recorded which). Both conserved end residues are part of each CDR3. D genes are given only for firm matches. Only some rows state a clone size, as once, few, many or a class for expanded clones.

>few|TRBV6-6|TRBJ1-1|TRBD1
TGTGCCTGTCAGGGGGGAGGTAACACTGAAGCTTTCTTT
CACQGGGNTEAFF
>few|TRBV11-2|TRBJ2-1|TRBD1
TGTGCCAGCAGCTTAGTGTATACGGGGACAGGGACCAATGAGCAGTTCTTC
CASSLVYTGTGTNEQFF
>.|TRBV9|TRBJ1-6|.
.
CASSVGGGSPPHF
>medium-sized|TRBV4-3|TRBJ2-3|TRBD2
TGCGCCAGCAGCCAAACGACTAGCGGGGGAATATCCCTTAGCACAGATACGCAGTATTTT
CASSQTTSGGISLSTDTQYF
>.|TRBV18|TRBJ1-1|.
TGTGCCAGCTCACCACCTTTAGCTACCAGGAACACTGAAGCTTTCTTT
CASSPPLATRNTEAFF
>.|TRBV4-1|TRBJ2-3|.
TGCGCCAGCAGCCAAGAGTCTAGCACAGATACGCAGTATTTT
CASSQESSTDTQYF
>.|TRBV11-3|TRBJ1-1|.
TGTGCCAGCAGCCGGAGTAGTGGCACTGAAGCTTTCTTT
CASSRSSGTEAFF
>.|TRBV6-2/TRBV6-3|TRBJ2-2|.
TGTGCCAGCAGTTACAACGGGGCCGTAACAATTTTGAACACCGGGGAGCTGTTTTTT
CASSYNGAVTILNTGELFF
>.|TRBV20-1|TRBJ1-1|TRBD1
TGCAGTGCTAGAGGGGACAGTTCGGGGAACACTGAAGCTTTCTTT
CSARGDSSGNTEAFF
>many|TRBV12-3/TRBV12-4|TRBJ1-3|TRBD1
TGTGCCAGCAGTTTCCCCCATGTACAGGGGGTAGGAAACACCATATATTTT
CASSFPHVQGVGNTIYF
>medium-sized|TRBV2|TRBJ1-6|.
TGTGCCAGCAGTGAGGCAGGGAGCCTTAATTCACCCCTCCACTTT
CASSEAGSLNSPLHF
>.|TRBV6-2/TRBV6-3|TRBJ2-2|TRBD1
TGTGCCAGCACCGGAGGCATGGGACAGGGGGACACCGGGGAGCTGTTTTTT
CASTGGMGQGDTGELFF
>many|TRBV27|TRBJ2-6|.
TGTGCCAGCAGTCGACAGGCCCTTGGTGGGGCCAACGTCCTGACTTTC
CASSRQALGGANVLTF
>few|TRBV2|TRBJ2-7|TRBD1
TGTGCCAGCAGAAACCCGGGACAGGGGTACGAGCAGTACTTC
CASRNPGQGYEQYF
>once|TRBV3-1|TRBJ2-7|TRBD2
TGTGCCAGCAGCCAACAAGGGACTAGCGGGGGTACGGAGCAGTACTTC
CASSQQGTSGGTEQYF
>few|TRBV20-1|TRBJ2-3|.
TGCAGTGCTGGGGGCGGGTCAGATACGCAGTATTTT
CSAGGGSDTQYF